The 15 T cell receptor beta chains below all came from one sample that was sequenced in a study of T cell repertoires in aging, cancer and after chemotherapy. Amplification of TCR beta used genomic DNA extracted from peripheral blood. A mixed TRB-A/B primer pool amplified rearranged TRB by multiplex touch-down PCR. TCRdb itself ran the multiplex PCR reads through MiXCR, one entry per CDR3 protein. The sample holds 4,000 to 5,500 distinct CDR3 sequences, roughly a quarter seen once. Source material: blood. These receptors were collected from a human donor with a solid tumor.

The V and J genes are TRBV30 and TRBJ1-5, with D hard to call. Per germline, CDR1 GTSNPN and CDR2 SVGIG (reference sequence). The CDR3 spans 13 residues. V lost 2 bases to trimming and J lost 4 bases, with 9 bases between them. In nucleotides, the CDR3 is TGTGCCTGGAGTACTTTGTCTAATCAGCCCCAGCATTTT. Residues: CAWSTLSNQPQHF.

A note on this clonotype: At one end, the junction sequence differs from germline, possibly due to a read error. The chain joins TRBV29-1 to TRBJ2-6, with 9 nucleotides matching TRBD1. Per the germline V gene, CDR1 is SQVTM and CDR2 is ANQGSEA. This CDR3 has 16 amino acids. As DNA, the CDR3 is TGCAGCGTTGGCGGGACAGGGCGCTCTGTGGCCAACGTCCTGACTTTC. It translates to CSVGGTGRSVANVLTF.

This clonotype was observed a handful of times. The rearrangement links TRBV5-1 to TRBJ1-3, with D tentatively TRBD1 (5 bases). From germline, CDR1 is SGHRS and CDR2 YFSETQ. Trimming removed 4 bases at V and 0 bases at J, with 11 bases between. This CDR3 has 15 residues. The CDR3 loop is CASSTTGFSGNTIYF. The CDR3 DNA sequence: TGCGCCAGCAGCACTACAGGATTCTCTGGAAACACCATATATTTT.

This clonotype occurred a few times. This rearrangement joins TRBV28 to TRBJ1-1; possible D gene TRBD1, 6 bases. Germline V gives CDR1 MDHEN, CDR2 SYDVKM. V was pared by 8 bases and J by 5 bases, with 15 bases between. This CDR3 contains 13 residues. CDR3: CASRYRVRTEAFF. In nucleotides, the CDR3 is TGTGCCAGCCGGTACAGGGTACGGACTGAAGCTTTCTTT. The whole variable domain, remainder taken from reference TRBV28 and TRBJ1-1, is DVKVTQSSRYLVKRTGEKVFLECVQDMDHENMFWYRQDPGLGLRLIYFSYDVKMKEKGDIPEGYSVSREKKERFSLILESASTNQTSMYLCASRYRVRTEAFFGQGTRLTVV.

The J gene is TRBJ1-4, the V gene TRBV12-3 or TRBV12-4, with D tentatively TRBD1 (6 bases). This CDR3 region has 12 residues. The V end was cut by 2 bases, the J end by 8 bases, with 6 bases between. This CDR3 is CASSLTGEKLFF. The CDR3 DNA sequence: TGTGCCAGCAGTTTAACAGGGGAAAAACTGTTTTTT.

This clonotype is termed medium-sized. The chain couples TRBV11-1 to TRBJ2-3, with D perhaps matching TRBD1 (5 bases). In germline, CDR1 is SGHAT, CDR2 FQDESV (reference sequence). The CDR3 is made up of 17 amino acids. The germline V and J ends were trimmed by 5 bases and 1 base, with 19 bases remaining between them. The CDR3 nucleotides are TGTGCCAGCAGCCCCAGCGTCCGGCAGGGTGGCACAGATACGCAGTATTTT. It encodes CASSPSVRQGGTDTQYF.

This clonotype showed up just a few times. The chain uses TRBV19 and TRBJ1-1, with 7 bases that match TRBD1. CDR1 and CDR2 from the germline V gene are LNHDA and SQIVND (reference sequence). CDR3 size: 13 residues. CDR3 sequence (DNA): TGTGCGACTGGGGACAGAATGAACACTGAAGCTTTCTTT. Translated: CATGDRMNTEAFF. The complete variable domain, with remaining parts taken from reference TRBV19 and TRBJ1-1, reads DGGITQSPKYLFRKEGQNVTLSCEQNLNHDAMYWYRQDPGQGLRLIYYSQIVNDFQKGDIAEGYSVSREKKESFPLTVTSAQKNPTAFYLCATGDRMNTEAFFGQGTRLTVV.

The sample holds a few counts of this clonotype. CDR3 coding DNA: TGTGCCACCAGTGGGGTTCATGGGACATCGAACACCGGGGAGCTGTTTTTT. Translating it yields CATSGVHGTSNTGELFF. This chain joins TRBV24-1 and TRBJ2-2, with D perhaps TRBD1 (6 bases). Germline V lookup: CDR1 KGHDR, CDR2 SFDVKD. This CDR3 has 17 amino acids. Trimming shortened V by 5 bases and J by 0 bases, and 15 bases separated the two germline ends.

This chain joins TRBV19 and TRBJ2-2; unclear D gene. The CDR3 is made up of 15 amino acids. Trimming took 0 bases from V and 6 from J, leaving 11 bases between them. Germline V gene data show CDR1 as LNHDA and CDR2 as SQIVND (reference sequence). The CDR3 DNA sequence: TGTGCCAGTAGTATAGATTGGACGCGTGCCGGGGAGCTGTTTTTT. It yields the protein CASSIDWTRAGELFF.

The gene calls are TRBV5-4 and TRBJ2-7, with 11 bases fitting TRBD2. V was pared by 4 bases and J by 6 bases, with 18 bases of the junction left unmatched. From germline, CDR1 is SGHNT and CDR2 YYREEE (reference sequence). The CDR3 is made up of 18 amino acids. The CDR3 loop is CASSLDRLAGKLGSEQYF. CDR3 nucleotides: TGTGCCAGCAGCCTTGATCGACTAGCGGGGAAGCTTGGCTCCGAGCAGTACTTC.

This clonotype was seen only a few times. The V call is TRBV6-1, the J call TRBJ1-1, with D possibly being TRBD1 (5 bases). CDR3 length equals 14 residues. The ends were cut back, 5 bases at V and 11 bases at J, with 21 bases in the middle. Germline-derived CDR1 and CDR2 are MNHNS and SASEGT. The CDR3 DNA follows: TGTGCCAGCAGTTACGGGACTTCCACGAGGCGTGCTTTCTTT. It codes for CASSYGTSTRRAFF.

About this clonotype: A junction end diverges from the germline sequence, so it may reflect a read error. The chain joins TRBV5-1 to TRBJ2-2; tentative D call: TRBD2 (6 bases). Germline-derived CDR1 and CDR2 are SGHRS and YFSETQ. CDR3 length: 17 amino acids. CDR3 residues: CASSLVGDLRNTGELFF. CDR3 sequence (DNA): TGCGCCAGCAGCTTGGTCGGGGACTTGAGAAACACTGGGGAGCTGTTTTTT.

This chain joins TRBV12-3 or TRBV12-4 and TRBJ1-3, with TRBD1 as a possible D gene (6 bases). V dropped 7 bases and J dropped 0 bases, with 7 bases sitting between them. The CDR3 runs 13 residues. CDR3 sequence reads: CASNRDSGNTIYF. The CDR3 bases are TGTGCCAGCAACAGGGACTCTGGAAACACCATATATTTT.

The V call is TRBV6-5, the J call TRBJ1-6, with 8 bases fitting TRBD1. J was trimmed by 7 bases and V by 6 bases; bases with no gene match: 11. CDR1 is MNHEY and CDR2 is SVGAGI in the germline V gene. CDR3 length: 16 amino acids. This CDR3 is CASRSLTGQGNSPLHF. CDR3 bases: TGTGCCAGCAGATCCCTCACCGGACAGGGAAATTCACCCCTCCACTTT.

This chain uses TRBV27 with TRBJ2-7; 9 bases agree with TRBD1. This CDR3 region has 16 residues. Trimming removed 6 bases from V and 3 bases from J; junction bases left unmatched: 12. From germline, CDR1 is MNHEY and CDR2 SMNVEV (reference sequence). CDR3 DNA sequence: TGTGCCAGCAGCCAAGATGGGGGGACAGGGTTCTACGAGCAGTACTTC. Translating gives CASSQDGGTGFYEQYF.